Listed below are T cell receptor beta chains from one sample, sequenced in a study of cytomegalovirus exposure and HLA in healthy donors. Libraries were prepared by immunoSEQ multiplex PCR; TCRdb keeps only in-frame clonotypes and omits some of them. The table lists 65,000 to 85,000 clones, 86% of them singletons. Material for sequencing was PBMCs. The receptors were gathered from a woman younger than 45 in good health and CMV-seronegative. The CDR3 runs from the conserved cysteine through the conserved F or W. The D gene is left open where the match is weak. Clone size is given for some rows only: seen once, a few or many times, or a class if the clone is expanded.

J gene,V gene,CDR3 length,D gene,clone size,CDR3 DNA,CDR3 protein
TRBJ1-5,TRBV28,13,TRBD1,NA,TGTGCCAGTAGGACAGGGGAGGTTCAGCCCCAGCATTTT,CASRTGEVQPQHF
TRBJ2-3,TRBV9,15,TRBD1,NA,TGTGCCAGCAGCACACGGGACAGAGGCACAGATACGCAGTATTTT,CASSTRDRGTDTQYF
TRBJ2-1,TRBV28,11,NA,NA,TGTGCCAGCAGTTGGGGCCATGAGCAGTTCTTC,CASSWGHEQFF
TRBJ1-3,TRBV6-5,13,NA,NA,TGTGCCAGCAGTTTCGGTAACGGAAACACCATATATTTT,CASSFGNGNTIYF
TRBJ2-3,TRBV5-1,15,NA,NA,TGCGCCAGCAGCTTGGCCTCTTCTAGCACAGATACGCAGTATTTT,CASSLASSSTDTQYF
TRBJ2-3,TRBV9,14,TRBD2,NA,TGTGCCAGCCGACGGGGACTAGCGGGAGATACGCAGTATTTT,CASRRGLAGDTQYF
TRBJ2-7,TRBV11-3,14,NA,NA,TGTGCCAGCAGCTTCGGCAGGTCCTCCTACGAGCAGTACTTC,CASSFGRSSYEQYF
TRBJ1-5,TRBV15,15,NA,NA,TGTGCCACCAGAAGACAGGTTTATAGCAATCAGCCCCAGCATTTT,CATRRQVYSNQPQHF
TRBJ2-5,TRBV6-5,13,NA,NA,TGTGCCAGCAGTTACGCCGGGTGGGAGACCCAGTACTTC,CASSYAGWETQYF
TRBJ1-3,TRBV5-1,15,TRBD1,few,TGCGCCAGCAGCTTGGAAGGACAGGCTGGAAACACCATATATTTT,CASSLEGQAGNTIYF